This T cell receptor (beta chain) was identified during a study of cytomegalovirus exposure and HLA in healthy donors. Study at large: HLA-typed donors were the source of 83 million or so unique TCRs held in an early data release. Broader study findings: Several V segments, TRBV6-2 and TRBV6-3 among them, could not be told apart and were dropped. Cytomegalovirus association was listed for 150 or so TCR beta chains. Analysis was carried out at a later point, and it linked a missense DCLRE1C variant to TCR beta V- and J-gene trimming.

Germline V gene sequence: CDR1 SGHTA, CDR2 FQGNSA. V was shortened by 2 bases and J by 6 bases, with 10 bases between the two germline ends. The CDR3 loop spans 13 amino acids. 13 Jbeta primers and 60 Vbeta primers were used for the PCR. Produced via immunoSEQ multiplex PCR; TCRdb's table is partial and in-frame only. This table holds over 75,000 clones, 67% found once. Note on this clone: Its target is unknown.

Sequencing was carried out using PBMCs. The V and J genes are TRBV7-2 and TRBJ1-2; D may be TRBD1 (5 bases). This receptor was identified in a man between 25 and 39 years old in good health and CMV-seronegative. The CDR3 DNA follows: TGTGCCAGCAGCTTAACGGGGGTGGATGGCTACACCTTC. Its translation: CASSLTGVDGYTF.